This T cell receptor beta chain derives from a study of identical twins (dated by TCRdb to the mid-2010s). With respect to the entire study: TCR alpha and beta repertoires from monozygotic twins, unrelated adults of various ages and cord blood were deep-sequenced to test whether fetal clonotypes persist. Replicate twin experiments were performed at different times using different library preparation protocols to rule out contamination. What the study reported, not specific to this receptor: Out-of-frame TCR alpha sequences shared between twins showed an excess of low generation-probability sequences compared with coincidental sharing between unrelated individuals. The excess sharing between twins in beta out-of-frame sequences was weaker because fewer shared sequences reduced the signal-to-noise ratio. In monozygotic twins, out-of-frame TCR alpha sharing was systematically underestimated by recombination models, although the models agreed with sharing between unrelated individuals. Because the same donors could not be followed over many years, the conclusions relied on cross-sectional statistical analysis. Abundant cord blood beta clonotypes carried fewer insertions; young adult naive repertoires showed a weaker similar trend, while memory repertoires showed none. Invariant T cells such as MAIT and iNKT could partly confound zero-insertion analyses, though diverse VJ usage argued against this for most clonotypes.

Every donor in the study was a healthy Caucasian. The twin cohort consisted of three pairs of female monozygotic twins, all aged about 18 to 29 years. Peripheral blood mononuclear cells were the source from which RNA for the TCR libraries was isolated. The library was prepared using 5' RACE. Sequencing relied on an Illumina HiSeq 2000. Template switching added a universal primer binding site, and the final cDNA carried a unique molecular identifier that allowed TCR cDNA molecules to be counted accurately. Specific primers in the conserved constant-segment region were used to synthesize first-strand cDNA for the TCR alpha and beta chains. Each cDNA library was double barcoded, with a SMART-Mk sample barcode plus Illumina barcodes, to control for contamination. TruSeq adapter sequences along with Illumina sample barcodes were introduced in two successive PCR steps. The TCR alpha and beta cDNA libraries were sequenced on the Illumina HiSeq platform using custom primers. In the source study's methods: MiGEC was used to process raw reads and extract unique molecular identifiers, and MiXCR was used to find CDR3 positions. For each individual, recombination models were inferred using an EM algorithm with the repgenHMM and IGoR tools. Shared clonotypes were analyzed with the tcR package in R, and sharing was normalized by the product of cloneset sizes. To study raw recombination free of thymic and clonal selection effects, out-of-frame nonproductive sequences were analyzed. TCRdb trimmed the raw reads at Q25, called clones with MiXCR and kept productive beta chains. Under each unique CDR3 protein, matching rows form one entry showing the most common genes and DNA. These V and J calls are TCRdb output, not the study's own analysis. This sample holds about 900,000 distinct CDR3 sequences; over 9% were observed only once. Of the sample, 1.5% to 2% falls within the top ten clones.

There are a few counts of this clonotype. Its antigen remains unidentified. Per-base qualities were not stored, and no clone one base away is much larger. This sample also belongs to another study, concerning yellow fever vaccine responses in identical twins. Drawing on the second study: According to the authors, in identical twins the way T cells responded to vaccination appeared partly convergent and partly personalized. The study precisely tracked vaccine-responding T cell clones in identical twins.

Sequenced sample: PBMCs. This clonotype was obtained from a woman under 30 in good health.

The CDR3 region has the sequence CSGVFAAKNIQYF. DNA sequence: TGCAGCGGAGTGTTCGCGGCCAAAAACATTCAGTACTTC. This chain is built from TRBV20-1 and TRBJ2-4; the D gene cannot be named for sure. The germline V gene (reference sequence) sets CDR1 to DFQATT and CDR2 to SNEGSKA. From the cysteine through the phenylalanine, the CDR3 covers 13 amino acids. CDR3 DNA only is kept here, 39 bases in frame from base 1.